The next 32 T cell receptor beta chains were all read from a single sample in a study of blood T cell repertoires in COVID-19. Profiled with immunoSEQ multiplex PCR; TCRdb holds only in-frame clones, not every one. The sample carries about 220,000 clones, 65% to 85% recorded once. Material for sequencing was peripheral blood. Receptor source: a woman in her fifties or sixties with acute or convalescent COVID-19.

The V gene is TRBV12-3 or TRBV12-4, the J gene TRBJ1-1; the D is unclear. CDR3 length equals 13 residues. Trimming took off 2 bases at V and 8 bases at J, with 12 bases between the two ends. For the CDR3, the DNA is TGTGCCAGCAGTTTATCGTCGAGAGCCGAAGCTTTCTTT. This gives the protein CASSLSSRAEAFF.

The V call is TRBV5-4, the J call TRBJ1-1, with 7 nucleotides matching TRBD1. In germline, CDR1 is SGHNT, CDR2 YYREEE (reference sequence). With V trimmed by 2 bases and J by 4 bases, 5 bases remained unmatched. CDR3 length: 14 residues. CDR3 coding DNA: TGTGCCAGCAGCTTAAGGCAGGGGGGCACTGAAGCTTTCTTT. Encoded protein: CASSLRQGGTEAFF.

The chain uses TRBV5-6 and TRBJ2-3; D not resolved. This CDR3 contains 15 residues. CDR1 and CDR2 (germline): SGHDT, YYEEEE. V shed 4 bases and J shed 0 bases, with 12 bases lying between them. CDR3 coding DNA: TGTGCCAGCAGCCCCGCTAGAGGTAGCACAGATACGCAGTATTTT. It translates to CASSPARGSTDTQYF.

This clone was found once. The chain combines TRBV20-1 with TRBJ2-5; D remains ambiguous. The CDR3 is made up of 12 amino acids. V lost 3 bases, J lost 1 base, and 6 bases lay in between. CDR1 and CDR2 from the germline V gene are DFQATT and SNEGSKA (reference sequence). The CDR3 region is CSASPSQETQYF. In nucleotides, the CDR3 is TGCAGTGCTAGTCCCAGCCAAGAGACCCAGTACTTC.

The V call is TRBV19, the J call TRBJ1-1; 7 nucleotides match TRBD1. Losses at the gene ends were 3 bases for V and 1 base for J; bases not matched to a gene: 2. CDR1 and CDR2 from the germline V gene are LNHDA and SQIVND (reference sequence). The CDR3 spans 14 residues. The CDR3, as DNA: TGTGCCAGTAGTATGGACAGGCGGAACACTGAAGCTTTCTTT. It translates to CASSMDRRNTEAFF.

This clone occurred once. CDR3 sequence: CASSLDWLVDEQFF. CDR3 coding DNA: TGTGCCAGCAGCTTAGATTGGCTAGTTGATGAGCAGTTCTTC. The chain combines TRBV11-2 with TRBJ2-1; D unclear. Germline assignment: CDR1 SGHAT and CDR2 FQNNGV. The V and J ends lost 0 bases and 8 bases respectively, with 11 bases between them. The CDR3 extends over 14 amino acids.

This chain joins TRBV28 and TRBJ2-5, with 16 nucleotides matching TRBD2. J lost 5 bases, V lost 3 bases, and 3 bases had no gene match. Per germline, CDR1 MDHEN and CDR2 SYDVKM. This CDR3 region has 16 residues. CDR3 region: CASSLGLAGGSETQYF. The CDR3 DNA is TGTGCCAGCAGTTTGGGACTAGCGGGAGGGTCCGAGACCCAGTACTTC.

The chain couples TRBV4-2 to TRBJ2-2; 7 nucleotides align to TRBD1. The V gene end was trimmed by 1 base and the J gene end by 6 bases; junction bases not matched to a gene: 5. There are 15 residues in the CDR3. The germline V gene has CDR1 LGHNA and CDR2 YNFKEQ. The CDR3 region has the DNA TGTGCCAGCAGCCAAGTCGAGGGGGCGGCCGGGGAGCTGTTTTTT. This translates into CASSQVEGAAGELFF.

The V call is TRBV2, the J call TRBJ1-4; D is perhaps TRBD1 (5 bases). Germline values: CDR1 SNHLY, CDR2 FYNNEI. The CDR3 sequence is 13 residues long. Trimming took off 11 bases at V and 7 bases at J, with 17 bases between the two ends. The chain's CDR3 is CAGRRGVSEKLFF. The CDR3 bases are TGTGCCGGGCGTCGGGGGGTTAGTGAAAAACTGTTTTTT.

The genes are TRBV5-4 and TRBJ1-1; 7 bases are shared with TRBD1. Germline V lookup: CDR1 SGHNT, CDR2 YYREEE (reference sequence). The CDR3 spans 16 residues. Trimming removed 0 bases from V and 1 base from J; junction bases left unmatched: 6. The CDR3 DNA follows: TGTGCCAGCAGCTTGGGAAGGGGGCGGGAGAACACTGAAGCTTTCTTT. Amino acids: CASSLGRGRENTEAFF.

The CDR3 coding sequence is TGTGCCACCAGCAGAGATTTGACAGCCGCACCAACTAATGAAAAACTGTTTTTT. Translated, it gives CATSRDLTAAPTNEKLFF. The rearrangement links TRBV15 to TRBJ1-4; possible D gene TRBD1, 5 bases. Trimming left V 0 bases short and J 0 bases short, with 14 bases between. CDR3 length equals 18 residues. CDR1 LNHNV and CDR2 YYDKDF come from the germline V gene (reference sequence). The full variable domain, its missing parts supplied by reference TRBV15 and TRBJ1-4, is DAMVIQNPRYQVTQFGKPVTLSCSQTLNHNVMYWYQQKSSQAPKLLFHYYDKDFNNEADTPDNFQSRRPNTSFCFLDIRSPGLGDTAMYLCATSRDLTAAPTNEKLFFGSGTQLSVL.

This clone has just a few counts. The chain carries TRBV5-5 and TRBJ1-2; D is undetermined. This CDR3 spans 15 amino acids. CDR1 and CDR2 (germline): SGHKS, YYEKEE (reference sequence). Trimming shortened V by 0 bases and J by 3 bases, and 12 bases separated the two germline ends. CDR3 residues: CASSLGAESDYGYTF. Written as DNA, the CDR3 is TGTGCCAGCAGCTTGGGGGCAGAATCGGACTATGGCTACACCTTC.

The DNA for the CDR3 is TGCGCCAGCAGTGATAGTACAGGCGGCTACACCTTC. Translation gives CASSDSTGGYTF. This chain links TRBV10-1 with TRBJ1-2; D is possibly TRBD1 (5 bases). Germline CDR1 reads WNHNN; CDR2 reads SYGVQD (reference sequence). V lost 3 bases and J 8 bases, leaving 10 bases between the germline ends. The length of the CDR3 is 12 residues.

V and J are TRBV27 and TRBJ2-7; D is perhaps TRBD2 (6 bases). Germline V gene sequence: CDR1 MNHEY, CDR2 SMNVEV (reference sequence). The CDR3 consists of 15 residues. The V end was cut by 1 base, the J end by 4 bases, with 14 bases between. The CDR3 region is CASSLLGTHPYEQYF. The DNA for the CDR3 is TGTGCCAGCAGTTTATTGGGGACTCACCCTTACGAGCAGTACTTC.

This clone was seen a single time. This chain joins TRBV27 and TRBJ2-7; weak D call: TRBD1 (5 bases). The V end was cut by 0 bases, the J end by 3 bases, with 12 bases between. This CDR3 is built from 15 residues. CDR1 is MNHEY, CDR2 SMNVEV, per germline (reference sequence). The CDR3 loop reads CASSLSARASYEQYF. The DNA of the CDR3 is TGTGCCAGCAGTTTATCGGCCAGGGCGAGCTACGAGCAGTACTTC.

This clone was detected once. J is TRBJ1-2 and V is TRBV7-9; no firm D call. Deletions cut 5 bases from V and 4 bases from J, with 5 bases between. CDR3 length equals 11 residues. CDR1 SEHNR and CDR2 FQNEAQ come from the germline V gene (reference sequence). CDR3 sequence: CASSPGYGYTF. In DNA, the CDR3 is TGTGCCAGCAGCCCAGGCTATGGCTACACCTTC.

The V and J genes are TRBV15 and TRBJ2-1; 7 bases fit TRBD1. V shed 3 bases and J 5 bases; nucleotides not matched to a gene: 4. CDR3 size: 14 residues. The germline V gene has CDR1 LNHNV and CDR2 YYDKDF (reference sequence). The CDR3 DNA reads TGTGCCACCAGCAGGACAGGGTACGACAATGAGCAGTTCTTC. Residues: CATSRTGYDNEQFF.

The DNA of the CDR3 is TGTGCCAGCAGCCGCCTAGCGGGAGGGAGCTCCTACAATGAGCAGTTCTTC. Protein product: CASSRLAGGSSYNEQFF. This rearrangement joins TRBV5-5 to TRBJ2-1; 12 bases align to TRBD2. V lost 4 bases, J lost 0 bases, and 5 bases stayed unmatched. Germline CDR1 and CDR2: SGHKS and YYEKEE (reference sequence). The CDR3 has 17 amino acids.

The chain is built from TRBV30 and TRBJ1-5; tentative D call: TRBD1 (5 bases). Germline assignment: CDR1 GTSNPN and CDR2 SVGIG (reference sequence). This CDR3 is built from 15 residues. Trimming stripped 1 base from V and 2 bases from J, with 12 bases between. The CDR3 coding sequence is TGTGCCTGGAGTGAATGGGGCGTAGGCAATCAGCCCCAGCATTTT. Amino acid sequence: CAWSEWGVGNQPQHF.

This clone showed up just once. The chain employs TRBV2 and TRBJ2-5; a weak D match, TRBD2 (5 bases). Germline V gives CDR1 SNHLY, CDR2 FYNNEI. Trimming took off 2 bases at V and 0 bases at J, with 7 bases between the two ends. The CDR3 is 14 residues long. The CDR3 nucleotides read TGTGCCAGCAGTGAATCGGGAAACCAAGAGACCCAGTACTTC. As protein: CASSESGNQETQYF.

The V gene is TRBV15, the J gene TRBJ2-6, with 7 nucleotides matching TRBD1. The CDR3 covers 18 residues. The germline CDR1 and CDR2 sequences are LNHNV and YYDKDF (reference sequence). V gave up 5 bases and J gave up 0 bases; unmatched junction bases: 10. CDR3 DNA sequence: TGTGCCACCAGCCGGAGGACAGGTCCCTTCTCTGGGGCCAACGTCCTGACTTTC. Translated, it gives CATSRRTGPFSGANVLTF. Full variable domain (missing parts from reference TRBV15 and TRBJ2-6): DAMVIQNPRYQVTQFGKPVTLSCSQTLNHNVMYWYQQKSSQAPKLLFHYYDKDFNNEADTPDNFQSRRPNTSFCFLDIRSPGLGDTAMYLCATSRRTGPFSGANVLTFGAGSRLTVL.

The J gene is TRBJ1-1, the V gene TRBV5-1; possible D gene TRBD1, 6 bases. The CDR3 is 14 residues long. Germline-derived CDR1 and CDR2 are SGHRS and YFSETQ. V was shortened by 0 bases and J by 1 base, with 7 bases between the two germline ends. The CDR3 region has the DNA TGCGCCAGCAGCTTGGGGACAGCGAACACTGAAGCTTTCTTT. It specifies CASSLGTANTEAFF.

The CDR3 here is CASSPDRVYGYTF. The CDR3 DNA follows: TGTGCCAGCAGCCCAGACAGGGTCTACGGCTACACCTTC. J is TRBJ1-2 and V is TRBV6-6; 7 bases are a match to TRBD1. The CDR3 contains 13 residues. Germline trimming cut 6 bases from V and 8 bases from J; bases unmatched to any gene: 9. Per germline, CDR1 MNHNY and CDR2 SVGAGI (reference sequence).

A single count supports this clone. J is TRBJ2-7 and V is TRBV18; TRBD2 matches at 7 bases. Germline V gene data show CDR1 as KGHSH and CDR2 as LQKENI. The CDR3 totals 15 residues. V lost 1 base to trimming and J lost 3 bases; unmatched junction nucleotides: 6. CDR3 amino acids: CASSPRGGDLYEQYF. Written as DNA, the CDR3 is TGTGCCAGCTCACCACGGGGGGGGGACCTCTACGAGCAGTACTTC.

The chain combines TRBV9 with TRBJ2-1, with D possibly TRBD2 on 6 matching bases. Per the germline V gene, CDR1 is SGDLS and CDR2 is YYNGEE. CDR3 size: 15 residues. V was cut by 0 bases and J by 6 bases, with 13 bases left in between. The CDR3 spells CASSVAASVLNEQFF. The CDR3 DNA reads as TGTGCCAGCAGCGTAGCTGCTAGCGTTCTCAATGAGCAGTTCTTC.

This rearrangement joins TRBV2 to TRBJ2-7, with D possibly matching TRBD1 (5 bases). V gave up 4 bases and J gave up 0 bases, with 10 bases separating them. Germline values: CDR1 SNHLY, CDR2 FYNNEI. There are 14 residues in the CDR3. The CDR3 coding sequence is TGTGCCAGCAGTGGACAGATAAGCTCCTACGAGCAGTACTTC. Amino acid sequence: CASSGQISSYEQYF.

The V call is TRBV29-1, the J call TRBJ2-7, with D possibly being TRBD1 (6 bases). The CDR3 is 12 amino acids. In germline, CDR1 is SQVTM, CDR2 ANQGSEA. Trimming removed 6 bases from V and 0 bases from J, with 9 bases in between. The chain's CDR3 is CSVGQSSYEQYF. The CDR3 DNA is TGCAGCGTAGGACAGAGCTCCTACGAGCAGTACTTC.

CDR3 sequence reads: CASSYGQGGQPQHF. CDR3 nucleotides: TGTGCCAGCAGTTACGGACAGGGGGGGCAGCCCCAGCATTTT. The chain recombines TRBV6-5 with TRBJ1-5; the match to TRBD1 covers 10 bases. Germline CDR1 is MNHEY and CDR2 is SVGAGI. With 2 bases clipped from V and 7 bases from J, the junction kept 2 bases outside the gene matches. This CDR3 has 14 residues.

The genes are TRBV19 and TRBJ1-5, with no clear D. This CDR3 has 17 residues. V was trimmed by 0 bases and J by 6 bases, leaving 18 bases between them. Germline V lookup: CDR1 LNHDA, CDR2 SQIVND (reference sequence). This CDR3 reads CASSIEGTPWAGQPQHF. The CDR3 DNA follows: TGTGCCAGTAGTATAGAAGGCACGCCTTGGGCAGGTCAGCCCCAGCATTTT.

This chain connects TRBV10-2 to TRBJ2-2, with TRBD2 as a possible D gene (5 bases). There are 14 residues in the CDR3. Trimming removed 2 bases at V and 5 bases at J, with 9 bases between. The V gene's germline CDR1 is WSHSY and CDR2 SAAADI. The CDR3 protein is CASSEPPGTGELFF. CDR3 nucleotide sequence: TGCGCCAGCAGTGAGCCCCCGGGGACCGGGGAGCTGTTTTTT.

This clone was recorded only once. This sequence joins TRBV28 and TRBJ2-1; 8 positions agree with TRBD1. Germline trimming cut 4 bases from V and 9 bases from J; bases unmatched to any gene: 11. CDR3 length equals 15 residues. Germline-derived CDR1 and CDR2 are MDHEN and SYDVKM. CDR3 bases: TGTGCCAGCAGTTCTCCCGGGACAGGACTTGGTGAGCAGTTCTTC. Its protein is CASSSPGTGLGEQFF.

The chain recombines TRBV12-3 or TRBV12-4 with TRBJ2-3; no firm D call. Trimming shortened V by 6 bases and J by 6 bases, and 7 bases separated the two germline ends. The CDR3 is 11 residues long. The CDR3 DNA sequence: TGTGCCAGCAGACTCGCGGATACGCAGTATTTT. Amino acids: CASRLADTQYF.